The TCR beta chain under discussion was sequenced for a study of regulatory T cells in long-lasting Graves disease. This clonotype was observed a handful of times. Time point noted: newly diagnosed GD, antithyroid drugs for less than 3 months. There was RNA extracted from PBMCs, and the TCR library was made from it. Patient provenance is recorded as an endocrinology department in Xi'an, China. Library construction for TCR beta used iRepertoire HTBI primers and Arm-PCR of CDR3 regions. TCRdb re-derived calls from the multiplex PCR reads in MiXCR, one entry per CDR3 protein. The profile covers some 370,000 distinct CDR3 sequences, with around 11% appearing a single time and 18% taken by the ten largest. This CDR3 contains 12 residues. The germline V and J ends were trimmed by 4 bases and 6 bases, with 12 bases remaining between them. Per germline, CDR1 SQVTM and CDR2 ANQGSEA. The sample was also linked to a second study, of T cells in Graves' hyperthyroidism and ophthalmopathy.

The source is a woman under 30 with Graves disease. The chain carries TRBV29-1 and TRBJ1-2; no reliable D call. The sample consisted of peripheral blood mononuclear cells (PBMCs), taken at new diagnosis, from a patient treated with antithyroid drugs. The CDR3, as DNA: TGCAGCGTTGTGGTAGGTCGGGATGGCTACACCTTC. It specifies CSVVVGRDGYTF.